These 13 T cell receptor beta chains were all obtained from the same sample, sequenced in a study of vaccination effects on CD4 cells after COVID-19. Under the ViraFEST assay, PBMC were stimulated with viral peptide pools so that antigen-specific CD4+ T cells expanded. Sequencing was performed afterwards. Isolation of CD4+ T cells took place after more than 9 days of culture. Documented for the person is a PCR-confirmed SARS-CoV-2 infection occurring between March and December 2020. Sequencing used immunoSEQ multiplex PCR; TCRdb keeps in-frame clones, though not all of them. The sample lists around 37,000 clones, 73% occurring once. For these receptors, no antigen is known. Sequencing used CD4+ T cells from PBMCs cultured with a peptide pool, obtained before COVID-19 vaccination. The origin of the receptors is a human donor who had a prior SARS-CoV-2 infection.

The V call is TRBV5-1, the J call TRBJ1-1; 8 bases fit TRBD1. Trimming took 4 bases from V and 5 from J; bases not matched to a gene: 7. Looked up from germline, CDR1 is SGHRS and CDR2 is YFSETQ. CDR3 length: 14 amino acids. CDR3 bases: TGCGCCAGCAGCCCTACAGGGGGGGGAACTGAAGCTTTCTTT. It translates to CASSPTGGGTEAFF.

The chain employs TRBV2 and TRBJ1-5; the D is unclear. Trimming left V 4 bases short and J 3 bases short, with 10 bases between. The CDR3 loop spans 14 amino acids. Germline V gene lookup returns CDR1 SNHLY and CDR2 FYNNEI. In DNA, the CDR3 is TGTGCCAGCAGTGGAGGGCGGATCAATCAGCCCCAGCATTTT. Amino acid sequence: CASSGGRINQPQHF.

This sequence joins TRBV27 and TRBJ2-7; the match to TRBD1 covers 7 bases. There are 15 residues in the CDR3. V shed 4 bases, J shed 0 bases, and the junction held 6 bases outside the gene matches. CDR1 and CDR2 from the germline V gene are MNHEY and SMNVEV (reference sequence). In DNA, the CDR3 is TGTGCCAGCAGTTCTGACAGGGCGAGCTCCTACGAGCAGTACTTC. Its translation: CASSSDRASSYEQYF.

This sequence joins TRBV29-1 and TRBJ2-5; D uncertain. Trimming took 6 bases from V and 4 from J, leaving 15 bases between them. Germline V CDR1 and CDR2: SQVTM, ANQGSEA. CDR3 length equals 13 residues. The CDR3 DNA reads TGCAGCGTACATGCTCTTAAACGAGAGACCCAGTACTTC. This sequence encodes CSVHALKRETQYF.

CDR3 sequence: CASSLSARGGQETQYF. The DNA for the CDR3 is TGTGCCAGCAGCCTATCCGCACGTGGAGGACAAGAGACCCAGTACTTC. The V call is TRBV5-4, the J call TRBJ2-5; D perhaps matches TRBD2 (5 bases). The CDR3 consists of 16 residues. The germline V and J ends were trimmed by 4 bases and 2 bases, with 18 bases remaining between them. Germline CDR1 is SGHNT and CDR2 is YYREEE (reference sequence).

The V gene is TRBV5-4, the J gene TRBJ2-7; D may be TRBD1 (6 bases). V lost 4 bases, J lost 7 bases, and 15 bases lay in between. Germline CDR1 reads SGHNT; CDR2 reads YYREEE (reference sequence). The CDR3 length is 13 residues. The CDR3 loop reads CASSQIERGEQYF. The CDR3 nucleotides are TGTGCCAGCAGCCAGATAGAGAGGGGGGAGCAGTACTTC.

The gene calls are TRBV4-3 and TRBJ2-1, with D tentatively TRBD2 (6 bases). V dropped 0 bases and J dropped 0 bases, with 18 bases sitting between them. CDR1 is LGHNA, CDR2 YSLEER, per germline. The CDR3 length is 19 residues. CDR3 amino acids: CASSQDRGEEWASYNEQFF. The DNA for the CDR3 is TGCGCCAGCAGCCAAGATCGAGGGGAGGAGTGGGCCTCCTACAATGAGCAGTTCTTC.

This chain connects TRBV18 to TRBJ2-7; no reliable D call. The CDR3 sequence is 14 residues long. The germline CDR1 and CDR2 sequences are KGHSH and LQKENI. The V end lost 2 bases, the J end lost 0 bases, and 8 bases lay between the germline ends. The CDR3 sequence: CASSPRSSSYEQYF. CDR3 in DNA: TGTGCCAGCTCACCAAGATCTAGCTCCTACGAGCAGTACTTC.

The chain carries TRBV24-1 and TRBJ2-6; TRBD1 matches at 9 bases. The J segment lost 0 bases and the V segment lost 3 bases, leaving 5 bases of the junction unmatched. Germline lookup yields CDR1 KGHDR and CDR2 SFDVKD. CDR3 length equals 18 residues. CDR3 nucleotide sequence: TGTGCCACCAGTGATCCGGGACAGGGTTCCTCTGGGGCCAACGTCCTGACTTTC. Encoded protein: CATSDPGQGSSGANVLTF.

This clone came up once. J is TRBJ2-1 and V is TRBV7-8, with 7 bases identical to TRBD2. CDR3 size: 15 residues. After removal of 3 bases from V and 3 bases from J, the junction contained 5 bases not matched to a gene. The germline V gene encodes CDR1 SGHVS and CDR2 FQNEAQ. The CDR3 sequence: CASSLSAGVYNEQFF. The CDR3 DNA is TGTGCCAGCAGCTTGTCTGCGGGAGTCTACAATGAGCAGTTCTTC. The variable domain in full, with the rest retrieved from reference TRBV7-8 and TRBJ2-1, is GAGVSQSPRYKVAKRGQDVALRCDPISGHVSLFWYQQALGQGPEFLTYFQNEAQLDKSGLPSDRFFAERPEGSVSTLKIQRTQQEDSAVYLCASSLSAGVYNEQFFGPGTRLTVL.

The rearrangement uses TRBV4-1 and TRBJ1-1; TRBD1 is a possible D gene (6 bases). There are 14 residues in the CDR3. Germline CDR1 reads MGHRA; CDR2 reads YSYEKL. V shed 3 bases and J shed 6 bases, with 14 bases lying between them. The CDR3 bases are TGCGCCAGCAGCCACCCCCCACAGGGCTCTGAAGCTTTCTTT. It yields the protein CASSHPPQGSEAFF.

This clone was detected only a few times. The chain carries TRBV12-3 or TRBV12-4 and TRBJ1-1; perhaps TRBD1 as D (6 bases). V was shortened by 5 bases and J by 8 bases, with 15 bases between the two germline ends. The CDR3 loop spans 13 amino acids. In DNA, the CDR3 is TGTGCCAGCAGTGTACAGGGTAGCAGCGAAGCTTTCTTT. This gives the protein CASSVQGSSEAFF.

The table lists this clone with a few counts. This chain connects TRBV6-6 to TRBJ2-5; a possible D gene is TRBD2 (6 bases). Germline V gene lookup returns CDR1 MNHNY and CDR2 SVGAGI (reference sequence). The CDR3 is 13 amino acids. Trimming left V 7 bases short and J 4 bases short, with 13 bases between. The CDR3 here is CASTSLGGETQYF. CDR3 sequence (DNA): TGTGCCAGCACCTCGCTGGGGGGAGAGACCCAGTACTTC.